This T cell receptor beta chain is from a study of T cells in Graves' hyperthyroidism and ophthalmopathy. Findings and caveats of the study: Appearing also in blood were most of the thyroid clonotypes expanded above 0.001.

This clonotype appeared many times. Antigen unknown. RNA transcripts served as the template for amplifying TCR beta CDR3 regions. The TCR CDR3 was amplified in a first-round RT-PCR using the HTBI primer set. TCRdb reanalysed the multiplex PCR reads using MiXCR and keeps one entry per CDR3 protein. This sample has under 450,000 distinct CDR3 sequences, with approximately 12% found just once. With a duration under 2 months, the hyperthyroidism was newly diagnosed in patients aged 18 to 65. The PBMCs were sourced from fresh peripheral blood (around 9.9 ml). V gave up 2 bases and J gave up 2 bases; unmatched junction bases: 14. The CDR3 consists of 18 residues. The germline CDR1 and CDR2 sequences are SEHNR and FQNEAQ (reference sequence).

The sequenced material came from blood. This sequence joins TRBV7-9 and TRBJ2-5; 7 bases line up with TRBD2. The sequence came from a man younger than 45 with Graves' hyperthyroidism that later progressed to Graves' ophthalmopathy. The CDR3 loop reads CASSLTQRQGGKQETQYF. The CDR3 DNA reads TGTGCCAGCAGCTTAACCCAGAGGCAGGGAGGGAAGCAAGAGACCCAGTACTTC.